This T cell receptor (beta chain) was observed in a study of blood T cells in healthy people across ages. A few counts support this clonotype. It was with a sample-barcoded 5' primer and a J-beta primer mix that a second PCR of about 6 to 12 cycles was run. Each cDNA molecule was tagged by a template-switch adaptor that had 12 random nucleotides. TCRdb analysed the 5' RACE reads with MiXCR anew, one entry per CDR3 protein. Here the sample spans about 640,000 distinct CDR3 sequences, under 65% being singletons. This sequence was found in a man in his fifties or sixties in good health. Sequencing was carried out using blood.

Here the CDR3 DNA reads TGTGCCAGCCACGTGGGCTACTCGAGCTCTGGGGCCAACGTCCTGACTTTC. Its translation: CASHVGYSSSGANVLTF. The chain couples TRBV7-2 to TRBJ2-6; D not resolved. Germline CDR1 and CDR2: SGHTA and FQGNSA. The CDR3 consists of 17 residues. V was cut by 8 bases and J by 0 bases, with 17 bases left in between.